This T cell receptor (beta chain) was retrieved from a study of blood T cell repertoires in COVID-19. About this clone: The identical CDR3 is also encoded by other nucleotide sequences in the sample.

TCRdb's copy holds only in-frame clones and misses some; the assay was immunoSEQ multiplex PCR. The data show more than 250,000 clones, approximately 86% seen once. The germline V and J ends were trimmed by 6 bases and 5 bases, with 10 bases remaining between them. This CDR3 has 12 amino acids. Sequencing was carried out using peripheral blood. This sequence originates from a woman under 40 who had recovered from COVID-19. The chain carries TRBV12-3 or TRBV12-4 and TRBJ1-2; the D is unclear. CDR3 region: CASSLGRYGYTF. In DNA form, the CDR3 reads TGTGCCAGCAGCCTAGGGAGGTATGGCTACACCTTC.